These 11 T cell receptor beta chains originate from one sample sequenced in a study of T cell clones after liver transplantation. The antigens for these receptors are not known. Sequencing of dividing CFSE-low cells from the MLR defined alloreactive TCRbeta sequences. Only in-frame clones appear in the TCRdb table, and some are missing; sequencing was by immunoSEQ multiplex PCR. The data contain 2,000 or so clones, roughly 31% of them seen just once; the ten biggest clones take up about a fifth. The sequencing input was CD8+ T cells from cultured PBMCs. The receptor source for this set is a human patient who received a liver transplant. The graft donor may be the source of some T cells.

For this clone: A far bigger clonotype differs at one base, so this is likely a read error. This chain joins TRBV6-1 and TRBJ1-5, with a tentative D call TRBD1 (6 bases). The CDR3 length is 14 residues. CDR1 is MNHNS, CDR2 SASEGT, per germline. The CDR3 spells CASSLSQGTQSQHF. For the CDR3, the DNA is TGTGCCAGCAGTTTAAGTCAGGGGACTCAGTCCCAGCATTTT.

This CDR3 is CASSPIPDYGYTF. CDR3 nucleotide sequence: TGTGCCAGCAGCCCGATTCCGGACTATGGCTACACCTTC. The V and J genes are TRBV9 and TRBJ1-2; no clear D. V shed 4 bases and J shed 3 bases, with 10 bases lying between them. The CDR3 spans 13 residues. Germline lookup yields CDR1 SGDLS and CDR2 YYNGEE.

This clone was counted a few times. Here the CDR3 reads CASSPISSGSWAGELFF. For the CDR3, the DNA is TGCGCCAGCAGCCCCATTTCTAGCGGGAGTTGGGCCGGGGAGCTGTTTTTT. This chain uses TRBV4-1 with TRBJ2-2; 10 bases line up with TRBD2. The CDR3 is 17 amino acids. The germline V gene encodes CDR1 MGHRA and CDR2 YSYEKL. Trimming took 4 bases from V and 6 from J; bases not matched to a gene: 11.

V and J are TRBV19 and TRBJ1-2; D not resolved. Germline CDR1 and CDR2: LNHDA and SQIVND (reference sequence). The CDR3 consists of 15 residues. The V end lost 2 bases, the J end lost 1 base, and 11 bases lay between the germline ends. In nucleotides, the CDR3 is TGTGCCAGTAGTATAATGGCAGGCGGTAACTATGGCTACACCTTC. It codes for CASSIMAGGNYGYTF.

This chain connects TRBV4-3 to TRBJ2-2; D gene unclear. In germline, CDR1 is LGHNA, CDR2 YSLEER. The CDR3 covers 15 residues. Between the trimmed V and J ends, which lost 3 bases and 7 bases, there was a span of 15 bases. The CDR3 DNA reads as TGCGCCAGCAGCCATGAGACCGGCCCGGGCGGGGAGCTGTTTTTT. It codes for CASSHETGPGGELFF.

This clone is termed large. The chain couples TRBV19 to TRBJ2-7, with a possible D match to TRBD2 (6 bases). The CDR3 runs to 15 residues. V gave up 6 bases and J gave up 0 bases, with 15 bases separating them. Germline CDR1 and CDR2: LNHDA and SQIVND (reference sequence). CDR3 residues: CASSPTSSPSYEQYF. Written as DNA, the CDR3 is TGTGCCAGTAGCCCTACTAGCAGTCCCTCCTACGAGCAGTACTTC.

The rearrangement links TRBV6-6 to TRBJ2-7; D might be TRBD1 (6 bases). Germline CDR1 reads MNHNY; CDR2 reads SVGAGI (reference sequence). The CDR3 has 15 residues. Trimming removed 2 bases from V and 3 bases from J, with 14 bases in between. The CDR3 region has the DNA TGTGCCAGCAGTTACACTGACAGGCCAATCTACGAGCAGTACTTC. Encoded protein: CASSYTDRPIYEQYF.

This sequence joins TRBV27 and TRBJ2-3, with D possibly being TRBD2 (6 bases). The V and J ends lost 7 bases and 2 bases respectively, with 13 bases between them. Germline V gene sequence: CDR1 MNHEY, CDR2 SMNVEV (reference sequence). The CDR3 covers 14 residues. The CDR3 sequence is CASKPADYTDTQYF. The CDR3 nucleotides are TGTGCCAGCAAGCCAGCGGACTACACAGATACGCAGTATTTT.

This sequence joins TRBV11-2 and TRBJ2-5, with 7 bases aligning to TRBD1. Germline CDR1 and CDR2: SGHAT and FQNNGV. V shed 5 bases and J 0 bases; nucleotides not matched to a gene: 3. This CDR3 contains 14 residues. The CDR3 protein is CASSPGTDQETQYF. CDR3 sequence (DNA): TGTGCCAGCAGCCCTGGGACAGACCAAGAGACCCAGTACTTC.

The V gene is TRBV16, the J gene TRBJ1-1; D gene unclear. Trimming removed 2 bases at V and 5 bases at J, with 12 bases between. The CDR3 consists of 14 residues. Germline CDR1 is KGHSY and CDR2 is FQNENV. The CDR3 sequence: CASSQNYRSTEAFF. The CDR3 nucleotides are TGTGCCAGCAGCCAAAACTACCGTTCTACTGAAGCTTTCTTT.

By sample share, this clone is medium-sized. In nucleotides, the CDR3 is TGTGCCACCAGGGGGGGAATCTCGCCCAATCAGCCCCAGCATTTT. It encodes CATRGGISPNQPQHF. This sequence joins TRBV2 and TRBJ1-5; 7 bases match TRBD1. CDR1 SNHLY and CDR2 FYNNEI come from the germline V gene. J lost 3 bases, V lost 10 bases, and 12 bases had no gene match. This CDR3 region has 15 residues.